This entry concerns a single T cell receptor (beta chain). The data were obtained in a study of blood T cell repertoires in COVID-19. Cohort placement rested on clinical history that participants reported themselves. Looked up from germline, CDR1 is LNHDA and CDR2 is SQIVND (reference sequence). The CDR3 sequence is 15 residues long. With 0 bases removed from V and 3 bases from J, the gap between germline ends came to 9 bases. Original methodology: Cell counts per sample came from amplifying reference gene primers. Some clones are missing from TCRdb's copy, which holds only in-frame ones; the method was immunoSEQ multiplex PCR. The V and J calls and clone size come from that table; D and trimming were worked out from the DNA. In the table there are roughly 430,000 clones, 88% of which are singletons.

This sequence was found in a woman aged 18-29 years who had been exposed to COVID-19. The chain links TRBV19 to TRBJ1-5; no definite D call. The sample comprised PBMCs or T cells enriched from blood (not recorded which). CDR3 sequence: CASSIEGSFNQPQHF. The CDR3 nucleotides are TGTGCCAGTAGTATAGAGGGCAGCTTCAATCAGCCCCAGCATTTT.